This T cell receptor beta chain was sequenced in a study of CD8+ T cells in alopecia areata. Treatment denoted: oral pan-JAK inhibitor, 5-10 mg twice daily. Sequencing used cDNA as its template, made by extracting RNA and reverse transcribing it. The data were produced by immunoSEQ multiplex PCR, yet TCRdb's version contains in-frame clones alone and is incomplete. This sample has 150,000 to 250,000 clones, with about 62% found just once. This CDR3 comprises 16 residues. V was trimmed by 3 bases and J by 5 bases, leaving 18 bases between them. In germline, CDR1 is MDHEN, CDR2 SYDVKM. The chain is built from TRBV28 and TRBJ2-3; D remains ambiguous. Sample: CD4+ T cells sorted from blood, taken at week 24, from a patient treated with tofacitinib. This TCR was recovered from a human donor with alopecia areata. CDR3: CASSFLGYLREDTQYF. The CDR3 nucleotides are TGTGCCAGCAGTTTCCTGGGTTATCTCCGAGAAGATACGCAGTATTTT.